This T cell receptor (beta chain) was sequenced during a study of T cell responses to AZD1222 COVID-19 vaccine. Germline V lookup: CDR1 LGHNA, CDR2 YSLEER. CDR3 length: 15 amino acids. V lost 0 bases and J lost 4; bases outside the gene matches: 3. Whether given at about 4 or about 12 weeks, second doses were pooled. Study-wide points: Elevations in Spike-specific TCR breadth and depth followed administration of two AZD1222 doses. White British ancestry dominated among donors, who included more females, and clonal diversity was possibly underestimated.

The data were produced by immunoSEQ multiplex PCR, yet TCRdb's version contains in-frame clones alone and is incomplete. The table lists 130,000 or so clones, 92% of them singletons. Concerning this clone: Its antigen is not identified.

Sequenced material: peripheral blood, taken 28 days after the second AZD1222 dose. This sequence was found in an adult who received the AZD1222 COVID-19 vaccine. The rearrangement joins TRBV4-3 to TRBJ2-5, with 9 bases identical to TRBD2. CDR3 sequence (DNA): TGCGCCAGCAGCCAAGAATTTAGCGGGGGAGAGACCCAGTACTTC. It yields the protein CASSQEFSGGETQYF.